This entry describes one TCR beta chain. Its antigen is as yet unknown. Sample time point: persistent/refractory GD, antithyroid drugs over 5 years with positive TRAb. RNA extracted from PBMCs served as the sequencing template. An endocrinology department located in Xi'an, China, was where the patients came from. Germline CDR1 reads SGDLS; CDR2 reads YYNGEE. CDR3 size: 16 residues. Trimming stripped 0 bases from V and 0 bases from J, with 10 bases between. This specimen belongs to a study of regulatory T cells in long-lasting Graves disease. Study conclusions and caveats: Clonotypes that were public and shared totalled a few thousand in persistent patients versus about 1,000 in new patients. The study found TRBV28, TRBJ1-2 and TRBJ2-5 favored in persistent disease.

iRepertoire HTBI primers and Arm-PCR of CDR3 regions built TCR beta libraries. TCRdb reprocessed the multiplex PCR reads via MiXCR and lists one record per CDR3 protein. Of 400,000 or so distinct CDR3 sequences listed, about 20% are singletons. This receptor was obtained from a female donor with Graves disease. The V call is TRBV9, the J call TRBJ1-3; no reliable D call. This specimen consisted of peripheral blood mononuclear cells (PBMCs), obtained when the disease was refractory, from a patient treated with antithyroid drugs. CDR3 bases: TGTGCCAGCAGCGTAGGATCTGTCAGCTCTGGAAACACCATATATTTT. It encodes CASSVGSVSSGNTIYF.